A selection of T cell receptor beta chains follows, all from one sample in a study of CD8 T cells in ankylosing spondylitis. TCRdb reprocessed the 5' RACE reads with MiXCR, giving one entry per CDR3 protein. Of under 550,000 distinct CDR3 sequences listed, around 26% are singletons. The sequencing sample was made of blood, either unsorted or a sorted T cell fraction (not recorded which). The receptors shown here come from a male donor with ankylosing spondylitis. Both conserved end residues are part of each CDR3. D genes are given only for firm matches. Expanded clones get a size class; other rows say once, few or many, or leave the size out.

>TRBV7-2|NA|NA|TRBJ2-7
TGTGCCAGCAGCTTAGCTGTCAGGGCCTACGAGCAGTACTTC
CASSLAVRAYEQYF
>TRBV5-1|few|TRBD2|TRBJ2-3
TGCGCCAGCAGCTCTAGCGGGAGGGCCATCGATACGCAGTATTTT
CASSSSGRAIDTQYF
>TRBV18|few|TRBD1|TRBJ2-7
TGTGCCAGCAAGGGACAGGGGGCCGACGAGCAGTACTTC
CASKGQGADEQYF
>TRBV5-1|NA|NA|TRBJ2-1
TGCGCCAGCACCTACCTCTGGGGTGAGTTCTACAATGAGCAGTTCTTC
CASTYLWGEFYNEQFF
>TRBV29-1|once|NA|TRBJ1-2
TGCAGCGTCAGCAGGTGGCAGGGGAACTATGGCTACACCTTC
CSVSRWQGNYGYTF
>TRBV9|few|TRBD2|TRBJ2-3
TGTGCCAGCAGCGTAGATCTAGCGGGAGATACGCAGTATTTT
CASSVDLAGDTQYF
>TRBV12-3/TRBV12-4|few|NA|TRBJ2-3
TGTGCCAGCAGTTTAGGGATTACGCAGTATTTT
CASSLGITQYF
>TRBV7-2|NA|TRBD2|TRBJ2-7
TGTGCCAGCAGCTTAGCGGGAGGGAAAAACGAGCAGTACTTC
CASSLAGGKNEQYF
>TRBV12-3/TRBV12-4|NA|NA|TRBJ2-6
TGTGCCAGCGCTGATAACTCTGGGGCCAACGTCCTGACTTTC
CASADNSGANVLTF
>TRBV20-1|NA|TRBD1|TRBJ2-1
TGCAGTGCTGACAGGGGGTCGCTTTACAATGAGCAGTTCTTC
CSADRGSLYNEQFF
>TRBV6-1|few|NA|TRBJ2-3
TGTGCCAGCAGCGGCGGGAGGACAGGGCAGGATACGCAGTATTTT
CASSGGRTGQDTQYF
>TRBV29-1|NA|NA|TRBJ1-1
TGCAGCGCCCTAGCGGGGGGAATCACTGAAGCTTTCTTT
CSALAGGITEAFF
>TRBV12-5|NA|TRBD2|TRBJ2-3
TGTGCTAGTGGTCCAGGACTAGCGGGCACAGATACGCAGTATTTT
CASGPGLAGTDTQYF
>TRBV5-4|NA|NA|TRBJ2-3
TGTGCCAGCAGCCTGGGCGCCGGGGCCCGTCTGGGTCAGGGTGGTAATACGCAGTATTTT
CASSLGAGARLGQGGNTQYF
>TRBV5-6|few|NA|TRBJ1-5
TGTGCCAGCAGCTTGGGGGGGCAGCAGGGACGCCAGCATTTT
CASSLGGQQGRQHF
>TRBV20-1|many|NA|TRBJ2-2
TGCAGTGCTAGGGACTTCAACACCGGGGAGCTGTTTTTT
CSARDFNTGELFF
>TRBV27|many|NA|TRBJ2-1
TGTGCCAGCAGTTTATTAGCGTCCTACAATGAGCAGTTCTTC
CASSLLASYNEQFF
>TRBV29-1|NA|TRBD2|TRBJ2-2
TGCAGCGCTGTGGGACTAGCGGGAGCCGGGGAGCTGTTTTTT
CSAVGLAGAGELFF
>TRBV20-1|NA|NA|TRBJ2-3
TGCAGTGCTAAGGATCGGCAACTTCTTAGCACAGATACGCAGTATTTT
CSAKDRQLLSTDTQYF
>TRBV20-1|few|NA|TRBJ2-5
TGCAGTGCTAGAGCTCGTCTTTTCGGGAGCGGCCAAGAGACCCAGTACTTC
CSARARLFGSGQETQYF
>TRBV7-9|NA|NA|TRBJ1-4
TGTGCCAGCAGCTCCGTCGACGTAACTAATGAAAAACTGTTTTTT
CASSSVDVTNEKLFF
>TRBV18|few|TRBD1|TRBJ1-2
TGTGCCAGCTCACCATTGGGACAGGGAAGCTATGGCTACACCTTC
CASSPLGQGSYGYTF
>TRBV2|once|NA|TRBJ2-3
TGTGCCAGCAGTGACGAACGGAGTGCGGGAGATACGCAGTATTTT
CASSDERSAGDTQYF
>TRBV20-1|few|NA|TRBJ2-1
TGCAGTGCTAGACAGGGAACTTACAATGAGCAGTTCTTC
CSARQGTYNEQFF
>TRBV6-1|NA|NA|TRBJ1-6
TGTGCCAGCAGGGTTATAGACAGAAATAATTCACCCCTCCACTTT
CASRVIDRNNSPLHF
>TRBV6-1|NA|TRBD2|TRBJ2-1
TGTGCCAGTCAGACTAGCGGGAGTGTCAATGAGCAGTTCTTC
CASQTSGSVNEQFF
>TRBV3-1|few|NA|TRBJ2-7
TGTGCCAGCAGCCTAAGGGGAACCAGGGCGGACGAGCAGTACTTC
CASSLRGTRADEQYF
>TRBV12-3/TRBV12-4|NA|NA|TRBJ1-1
TGTGCCAGCAGTTTAGGGGGAGCTGAAGCTTTCTTT
CASSLGGAEAFF
>TRBV2|few|TRBD2|TRBJ2-7
TGTGCCACTTCCTCCGGGACTACGATTTACGAGCAGTACTTC
CATSSGTTIYEQYF
>TRBV11-2|many|TRBD1|TRBJ2-1
TGTGCCAGCACCCCGAATCCGACAGGGAGCGGTGAGCAGTTCTTC
CASTPNPTGSGEQFF
>TRBV20-1|few|NA|TRBJ2-7
TGCAGTGCCTTACTAGGGGGAGTGGGGATCTCCTACGAGCAGTACTTC
CSALLGGVGISYEQYF
>TRBV12-3/TRBV12-4|few|TRBD1|TRBJ1-5
TGTGCCAGCAGCAACGGACAGGGCTTTCAGCCCCAGCATTTT
CASSNGQGFQPQHF
>TRBV5-1|few|NA|TRBJ2-7
TGCGCCAGCAGCTTGGATGCCAGCCTTCCGTACGAGCAGTACTTC
CASSLDASLPYEQYF
>TRBV3-1|NA|NA|TRBJ1-5
TGTGCCAGCAGCCCCATGGCAGGTAATAGCAATCAGCCCCAGCATTTT
CASSPMAGNSNQPQHF
>TRBV5-1|NA|TRBD1|TRBJ2-1
TGCGCCAGCAGCTTGCGGGACAGTTCCTACAGTGAGCAGTTCTTC
CASSLRDSSYSEQFF
>TRBV12-3/TRBV12-4|NA|TRBD2|TRBJ2-7
TGTGCCAGCAGTTGGGGGAGCGGGAGGGCCGGGGAGCAGTACTTC
CASSWGSGRAGEQYF
>TRBV5-6|few|NA|TRBJ2-1
TGTGCCAGCAGCCCTGGGACGAATTCCTACAATGAGCAGTTCTTC
CASSPGTNSYNEQFF
>TRBV5-1|once|TRBD2|TRBJ2-1
TGCGCCAGCAGCTTGGCGTGGACTAGCGTTGCCAATGAGCAGTTCTTC
CASSLAWTSVANEQFF
>TRBV5-1|NA|TRBD1|TRBJ2-5
TGCGCCAGCACCGGGACAGGGGGATATGAGACCCAGTACTTC
CASTGTGGYETQYF
>TRBV10-3|NA|TRBD2|TRBJ2-3
TGTGCCATCAGCCTAAAAGCGGGGGAGGGTACAGATACGCAGTATTTT
CAISLKAGEGTDTQYF
>TRBV5-1|few|TRBD1|TRBJ1-1
TGCGCCAGCAGCTCAGTCGGACAGGGGACTGAAGCTTTCTTT
CASSSVGQGTEAFF